The following is a T cell receptor (beta chain) sequence with its context. What it recognizes is unknown. The sample comes from a study of graft-versus-host responses after intestinal transplantation. Study-level information: All recipients were transplanted with multivisceral, liver-intestinal, or isolated intestinal grafts. Tacrolimus plus steroids were given to all recipients for roughly 3 years, preceded by anti-thymocyte globulin induction. Study-level results: Maximum circulating GvH clone levels tracked with early post-transplant HvG decreases. Across patients carrying graft-donor T cell macrochimerism, allografts held high graft-versus-host to host-versus-graft clonal ratios.

The V and J ends lost 4 bases and 4 bases, in that order; junction bases with no gene match: 10. The germline V gene encodes CDR1 SEHNR and CDR2 FQNEAQ (reference sequence). This CDR3 is 16 amino acids long. Profiled with immunoSEQ multiplex PCR; TCRdb holds only in-frame clones, not every one. Of 15,000 to 20,000 clones in the sample, about 87% were seen once. This rearrangement joins TRBV7-9 to TRBJ1-1, with 9 nucleotides matching TRBD1. This sample comprised bone marrow, obtained roughly 4 months after intestinal transplantation. The receptor was derived from a human patient who received an intestinal transplant, so some T cells may come from the graft donor. Here the CDR3 reads CASSYPRGTGITEAFF. The CDR3 DNA reads TGTGCCAGCAGCTACCCTAGGGGGACAGGGATCACTGAAGCTTTCTTT.